This T cell receptor beta chain was recorded in a study of T cell changes during pregnancy in multiple sclerosis. The method was immunoSEQ multiplex PCR; TCRdb's version includes in-frame clones alone and lacks a portion of them. The sample has more than 90,000 clones, 75% to 95% seen once. Germline-derived CDR1 and CDR2 are MNHNY and SVGAGI (reference sequence). The CDR3 is made up of 12 amino acids. V was shortened by 2 bases and J by 6 bases, with 8 bases between the two germline ends. The TCR originated in a female donor with multiple sclerosis, enrolled in a pregnancy study. This chain links TRBV6-6 with TRBJ2-7, with D possibly being TRBD2 (5 bases). The source material was peripheral blood, sampled in the second trimester of pregnancy. CDR3 coding DNA: TGTGCCAGCAGTTACACGAGCGGCGAGCAGTACTTC. Residues: CASSYTSGEQYF.